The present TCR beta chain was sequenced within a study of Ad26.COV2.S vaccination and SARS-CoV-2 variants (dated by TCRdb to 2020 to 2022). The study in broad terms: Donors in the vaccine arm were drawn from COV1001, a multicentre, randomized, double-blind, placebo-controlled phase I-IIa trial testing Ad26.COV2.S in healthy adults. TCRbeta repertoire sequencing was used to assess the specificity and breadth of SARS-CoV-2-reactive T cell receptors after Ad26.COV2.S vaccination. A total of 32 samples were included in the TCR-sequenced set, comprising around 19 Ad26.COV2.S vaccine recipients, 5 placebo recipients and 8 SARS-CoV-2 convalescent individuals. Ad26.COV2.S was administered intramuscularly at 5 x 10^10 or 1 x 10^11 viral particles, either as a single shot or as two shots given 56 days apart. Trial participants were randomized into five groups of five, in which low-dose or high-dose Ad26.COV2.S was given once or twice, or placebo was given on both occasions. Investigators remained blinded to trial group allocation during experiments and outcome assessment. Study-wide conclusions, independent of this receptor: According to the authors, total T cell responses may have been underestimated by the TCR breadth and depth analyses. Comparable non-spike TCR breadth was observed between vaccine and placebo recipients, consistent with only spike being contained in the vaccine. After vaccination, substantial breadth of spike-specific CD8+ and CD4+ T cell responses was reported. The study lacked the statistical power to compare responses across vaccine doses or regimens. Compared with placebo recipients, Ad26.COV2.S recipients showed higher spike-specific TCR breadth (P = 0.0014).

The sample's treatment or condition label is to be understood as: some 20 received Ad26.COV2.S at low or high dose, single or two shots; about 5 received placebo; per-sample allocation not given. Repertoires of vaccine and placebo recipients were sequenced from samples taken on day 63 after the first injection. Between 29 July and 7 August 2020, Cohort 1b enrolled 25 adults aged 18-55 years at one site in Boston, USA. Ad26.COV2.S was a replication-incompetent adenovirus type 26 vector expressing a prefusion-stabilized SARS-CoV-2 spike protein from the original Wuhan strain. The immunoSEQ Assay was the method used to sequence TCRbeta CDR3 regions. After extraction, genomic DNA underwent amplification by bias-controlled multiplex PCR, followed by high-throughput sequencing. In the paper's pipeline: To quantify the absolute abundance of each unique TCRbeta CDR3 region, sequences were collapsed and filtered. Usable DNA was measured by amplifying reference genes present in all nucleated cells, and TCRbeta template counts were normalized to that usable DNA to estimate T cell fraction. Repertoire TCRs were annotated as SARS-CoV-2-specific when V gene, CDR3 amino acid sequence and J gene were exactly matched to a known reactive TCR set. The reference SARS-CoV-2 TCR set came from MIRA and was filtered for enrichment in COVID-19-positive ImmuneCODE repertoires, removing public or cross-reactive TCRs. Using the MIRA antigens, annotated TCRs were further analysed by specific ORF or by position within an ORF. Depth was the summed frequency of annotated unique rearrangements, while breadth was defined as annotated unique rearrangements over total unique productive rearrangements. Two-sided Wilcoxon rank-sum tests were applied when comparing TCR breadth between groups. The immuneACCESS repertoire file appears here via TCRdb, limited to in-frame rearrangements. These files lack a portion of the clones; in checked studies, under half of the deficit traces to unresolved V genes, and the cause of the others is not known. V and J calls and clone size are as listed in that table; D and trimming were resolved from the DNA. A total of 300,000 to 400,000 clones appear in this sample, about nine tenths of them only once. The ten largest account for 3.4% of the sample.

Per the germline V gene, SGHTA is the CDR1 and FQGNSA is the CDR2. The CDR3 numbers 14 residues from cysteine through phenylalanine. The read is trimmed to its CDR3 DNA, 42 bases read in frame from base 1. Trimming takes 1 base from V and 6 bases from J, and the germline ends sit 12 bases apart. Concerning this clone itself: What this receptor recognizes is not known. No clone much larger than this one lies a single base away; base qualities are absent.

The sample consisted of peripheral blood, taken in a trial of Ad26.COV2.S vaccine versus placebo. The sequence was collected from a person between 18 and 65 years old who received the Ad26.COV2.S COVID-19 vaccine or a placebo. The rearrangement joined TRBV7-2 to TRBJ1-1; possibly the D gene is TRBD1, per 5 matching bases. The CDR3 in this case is CASSLERGTSEAFF. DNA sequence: TGTGCCAGCAGCTTAGAGAGGGGTACCTCTGAAGCTTTCTTT.